These T cell receptor beta chains were read from a single sample in a study of Graves' ophthalmopathy and Graves' hyperthyroidism. TCRdb re-analysed the multiplex PCR reads in MiXCR, keeping a single row per CDR3 protein. Among under 350,000 distinct CDR3 sequences listed, roughly 15% were seen once. Sequenced material: peripheral blood. These receptors were taken from an adult man with Graves' ophthalmopathy. CDR3s include the opening cysteine and the closing phenylalanine or tryptophan. D genes are given only for firm matches. Size tells how often a clone was seen (once, few, many) or the class of an expanded clone, and some rows leave it out.

V: TRBV7-9; D: .; size: many; J: TRBJ1-4; CDR3: CASRGDGINEKLFF; DNA: TGTGCCAGCAGAGGAGACGGAATTAATGAAAAACTGTTTTTT
V: TRBV7-2; D: TRBD1; size: .; J: TRBJ1-6; CDR3: CASSSWTGSYSPLHF; DNA: TGTGCCAGCAGCTCCTGGACAGGCTCCTACTCACCCCTCCACTTT
V: TRBV12-3/TRBV12-4; D: TRBD1; size: many; J: TRBJ1-2; CDR3: CASRRDRVYGYTF; DNA: TGTGCCAGCAGAAGAGACAGGGTCTATGGCTACACCTTC
V: TRBV2; D: .; size: few; J: TRBJ1-5; CDR3: CASSKDPVKGQPQHF; DNA: TGTGCCAGCAGTAAGGACCCGGTGAAGGGTCAGCCCCAGCATTTT
V: TRBV6-5; D: .; size: many; J: TRBJ2-7; CDR3: CASSYSRALTDSEQYF; DNA: TGTGCCAGCAGTTACTCGAGGGCCCTGACAGATTCCGAGCAGTACTTC
V: TRBV19; D: .; size: many; J: TRBJ1-1; CDR3: CASNLRSGNTEAFF; DNA: TGTGCCAGTAACCTGCGATCGGGCAACACTGAAGCTTTCTTT
V: TRBV15; D: .; size: many; J: TRBJ2-5; CDR3: CATSISRVGGETQYF; DNA: TGTGCCACCAGCATAAGCAGGGTCGGGGGAGAGACCCAGTACTTC
V: TRBV20-1; D: TRBD2; size: many; J: TRBJ2-5; CDR3: CSAALAGGLQETQYF; DNA: TGCAGTGCTGCACTAGCGGGGGGACTCCAAGAGACCCAGTACTTC
V: TRBV6-1; D: TRBD1; size: .; J: TRBJ1-3; CDR3: CASRETGGTGNTIYF; DNA: TGTGCCAGCCGCGAGACAGGGGGAACTGGAAACACCATATATTTT
V: TRBV28; D: TRBD1; size: many; J: TRBJ1-5; CDR3: CASSWSTGVPLNQPQHF; DNA: TGTGCCAGCAGTTGGTCCACAGGGGTTCCCCTCAATCAGCCCCAGCATTTT
V: TRBV4-1; D: .; size: many; J: TRBJ2-7; CDR3: CASSRPGGFEQYF; DNA: TGCGCCAGCAGCCGCCCGGGGGGCTTCGAGCAGTACTTC
V: TRBV4-1; D: .; size: many; J: TRBJ1-2; CDR3: CASSQRDNYGYTF; DNA: TGCGCCAGCAGCCAGCGGGACAACTATGGCTACACCTTC
V: TRBV6-2/TRBV6-3; D: .; size: many; J: TRBJ1-5; CDR3: CASRIWGGSGTNQPQHF; DNA: TGTGCCAGCAGAATCTGGGGGGGGTCCGGGACGAATCAGCCCCAGCATTTT
V: TRBV6-4; D: .; size: .; J: TRBJ1-2; CDR3: CASRPDRGTHYGYTF; DNA: TGTGCCAGCAGACCCGACCGGGGCACTCACTATGGCTACACCTTC
V: TRBV11-1; D: .; size: many; J: TRBJ2-7; CDR3: CASSPLSYEQYF; DNA: TGTGCCAGCAGCCCCCTTTCCTACGAGCAGTACTTC
V: TRBV19; D: .; size: few; J: TRBJ2-2; CDR3: CASSMRSPGELFF; DNA: TGTGCCAGTAGTATGCGCTCACCCGGGGAGCTGTTTTTT
V: TRBV13; D: .; size: many; J: TRBJ2-3; CDR3: CASSLVRNQDTQYF; DNA: TGTGCCAGCAGCTTAGTCCGGAATCAAGATACGCAGTATTTT
V: TRBV27; D: .; size: many; J: TRBJ2-7; CDR3: CASSLSGAGPYEQYF; DNA: TGTGCCAGCAGTTTATCAGGTGCAGGCCCCTACGAGCAGTACTTC
V: TRBV5-1; D: TRBD2; size: many; J: TRBJ2-7; CDR3: CASSSLAGSEQYF; DNA: TGCGCCAGCAGCTCACTAGCGGGAAGTGAGCAGTACTTC
V: TRBV7-3; D: .; size: many; J: TRBJ2-2; CDR3: CASSPNAPGKNTGELFF; DNA: TGTGCCAGCAGTCCCAATGCCCCCGGAAAAAACACCGGGGAGCTGTTTTTT
V: TRBV12-3/TRBV12-4; D: TRBD1; size: many; J: TRBJ2-2; CDR3: CASSHLTGGFGELFF; DNA: TGTGCCAGCAGCCACCTTACAGGGGGCTTCGGGGAGCTGTTTTTT
V: TRBV15; D: .; size: many; J: TRBJ1-5; CDR3: CATARGATPLSNQPQHF; DNA: TGTGCCACCGCGCGGGGGGCCACTCCTCTTAGCAATCAGCCCCAGCATTTT
V: TRBV6-2/TRBV6-3; D: .; size: .; J: TRBJ1-5; CDR3: CATDEFGGDSNQPQHF; DNA: TGTGCCACCGATGAGTTTGGGGGAGATAGCAATCAGCCCCAGCATTTT
V: TRBV15; D: .; size: many; J: TRBJ2-5; CDR3: CATSLTMREETQYF; DNA: TGTGCCACCAGCTTGACAATGAGGGAAGAGACCCAGTACTTC